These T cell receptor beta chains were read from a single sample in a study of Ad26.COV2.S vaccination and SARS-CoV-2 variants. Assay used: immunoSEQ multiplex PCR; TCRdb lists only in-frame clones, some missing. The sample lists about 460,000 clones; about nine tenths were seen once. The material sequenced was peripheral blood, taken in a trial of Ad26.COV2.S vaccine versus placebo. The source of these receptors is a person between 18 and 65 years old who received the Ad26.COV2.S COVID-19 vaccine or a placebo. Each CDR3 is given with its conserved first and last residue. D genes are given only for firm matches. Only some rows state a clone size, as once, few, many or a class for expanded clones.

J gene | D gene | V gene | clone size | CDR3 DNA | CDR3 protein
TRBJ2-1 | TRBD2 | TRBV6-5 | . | TGTGCCAGCAGTTACGGGACTAGCACTCCCCAGTTCTTC | CASSYGTSTPQFF
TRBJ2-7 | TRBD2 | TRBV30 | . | TGTGCCTGGACGGGGGGACACGAGCAGTACTTC | CAWTGGHEQYF
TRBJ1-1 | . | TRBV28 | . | TGTGCCAGCAGCCAGTCCTGGCCCCCCTTCTTGAACACTGAAGCTTTCTTT | CASSQSWPPFLNTEAFF
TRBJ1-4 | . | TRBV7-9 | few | TGTGCCAGCAGCTCCGGGTCAACTAATGAAAAACTGTTTTTT | CASSSGSTNEKLFF
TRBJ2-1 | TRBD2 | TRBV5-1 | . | TGCGCCAGCAGCGCGACTAGCGGGAGCACCTACAATGAGCAGTTCTTC | CASSATSGSTYNEQFF
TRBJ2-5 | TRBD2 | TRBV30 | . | TGTGCCTGGAAGAGGTTAGCGGGACTCGAGACCCAGTACTTC | CAWKRLAGLETQYF
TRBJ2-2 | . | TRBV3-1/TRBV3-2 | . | TGTGCCAGCAGCCCTCGTTATGGCGGCGGGGAGCTGTTTTTT | CASSPRYGGGELFF
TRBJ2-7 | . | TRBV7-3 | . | TGTGCCAGCAGCTTATACCAGGGTCGGTGGACCTACGAGCAGTACTTC | CASSLYQGRWTYEQYF
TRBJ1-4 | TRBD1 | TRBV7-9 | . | TGTGCCAGCAGTCGACAGGGCAGGGAAAAACTGTTTTTT | CASSRQGREKLFF
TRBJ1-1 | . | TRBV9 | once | TGTGCCAGCAGCGTAAGGGGGACCTATCCCACTGAAGCTTTCTTT | CASSVRGTYPTEAFF
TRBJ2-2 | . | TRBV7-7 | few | TGTGCTAGCAGCTTAGGGACGGCGAACACCGGGGAGCTGTTTTTT | CASSLGTANTGELFF
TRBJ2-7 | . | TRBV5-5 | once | TGTGCCAGCAGCTTACTAGAGAGCTCCTACGAGCAGTACTTC | CASSLLESSYEQYF
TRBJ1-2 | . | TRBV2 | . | TGTGCCAGCAGTGTGAGGGGGGTTACCTATGGCTACACCTTC | CASSVRGVTYGYTF
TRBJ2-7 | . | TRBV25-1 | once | TGTGCCAGCAGTGAATCCCACGAGCAGTACTTC | CASSESHEQYF
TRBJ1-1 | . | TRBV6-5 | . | TGTGCCAGCAGTTACTCAAGGGGTGAAGCTTTCTTT | CASSYSRGEAFF
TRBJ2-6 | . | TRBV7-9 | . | TGTGCCAGCAGCTTTTCAGGAGGCTCTGGGGCCAACGTCCTGACTTTC | CASSFSGGSGANVLTF
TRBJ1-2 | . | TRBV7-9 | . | TGTGCCAGCAGCTTAGTCGTCGTGGATGGCTACACCTTC | CASSLVVVDGYTF
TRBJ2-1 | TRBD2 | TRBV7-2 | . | TGTGCCAGCAGCTTAGCGGGGGGGATCTACAATGAGCAGTTCTTC | CASSLAGGIYNEQFF
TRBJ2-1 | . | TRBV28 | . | TGTGCCAGCAGTTTATACAGAAGCTCCTACAATGAGCAGTTCTTC | CASSLYRSSYNEQFF
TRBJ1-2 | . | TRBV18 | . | TGTGCCAGCTCACCACGACTGGGAGACAACTATGGCTACACCTTC | CASSPRLGDNYGYTF
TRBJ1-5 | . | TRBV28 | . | TGTGCCAGCAGTTCCCCCGACCGGGAAAATCAGCCCCAGCATTTT | CASSSPDRENQPQHF
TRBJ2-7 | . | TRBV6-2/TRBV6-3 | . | TGTGCCAGCAGTTACAATCCGAGCTCCTACGAGCAGTACTTC | CASSYNPSSYEQYF
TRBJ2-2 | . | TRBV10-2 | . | TGCGCCAGCAGTGAGTTCGGCACCAACACCGGGGAGCTGTTTTTT | CASSEFGTNTGELFF
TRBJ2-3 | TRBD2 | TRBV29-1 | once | TGCAGCGTGGGGACTAGCGGGAAAATTTATAGCACAGATACGCAGTATTTT | CSVGTSGKIYSTDTQYF
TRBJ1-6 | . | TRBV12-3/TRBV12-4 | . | TGTGCCAGCACCCAAGGCGGAAATTCACCCCTCCACTTT | CASTQGGNSPLHF
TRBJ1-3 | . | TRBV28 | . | TGTGCCAGCAGTTTAACGCAGGAAGGGACCATATATTTT | CASSLTQEGTIYF
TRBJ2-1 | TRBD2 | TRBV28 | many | TGTGCCAGCAGTGCTAGCGGGCTGACTACCTCCTACAATGAGCAGTTCTTC | CASSASGLTTSYNEQFF
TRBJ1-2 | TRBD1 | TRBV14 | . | TGTGCCAGCAGCCAAGGTTTGGGACAGCTGTCCTATGGCTACACCTTC | CASSQGLGQLSYGYTF
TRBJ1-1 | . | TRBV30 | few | TGTGCCTGGAGTCCCGGGTCTCGGCGGGCTTTCTTT | CAWSPGSRRAFF
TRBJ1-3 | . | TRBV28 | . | TGTGCCAGCAGTTTATACCTACCTGGAAACACCATATATTTT | CASSLYLPGNTIYF
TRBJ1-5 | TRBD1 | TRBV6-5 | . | TGTGCCAGCAGAAGGACAGGGGTACACGGTCAGCCCCAGCATTTT | CASRRTGVHGQPQHF
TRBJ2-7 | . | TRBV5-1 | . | TGCGCCAGCAGCTTGGCACAGAATTACGAGCAGTACTTC | CASSLAQNYEQYF
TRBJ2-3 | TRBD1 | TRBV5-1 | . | TGCGCCAGCAGCACCACAGGGGTTTACACAGATACGCAGTATTTT | CASSTTGVYTDTQYF
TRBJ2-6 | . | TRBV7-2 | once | TGTGCCAGCAGGGATCGAGTTGGGGCCAACGTCCTGACTTTC | CASRDRVGANVLTF
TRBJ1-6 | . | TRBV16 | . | TGTGCCAGCAGCCAACAAGTCGGGAATTCACCCCTCCACTTT | CASSQQVGNSPLHF
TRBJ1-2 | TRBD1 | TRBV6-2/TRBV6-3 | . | TGTGCCAGCAGTACTGGAGGGACAGGGTTTCTCGGCTACACCTTC | CASSTGGTGFLGYTF
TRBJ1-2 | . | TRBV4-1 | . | TGCGCCAGCAGTTCGCAGGAGATGGCCGCAGGGACTAACTATGGCTACACCTTC | CASSSQEMAAGTNYGYTF
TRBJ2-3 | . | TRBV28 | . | TGTGCCAGCAGTTTAGAGGCAGGGGCATCAGATACGCAGTATTTT | CASSLEAGASDTQYF
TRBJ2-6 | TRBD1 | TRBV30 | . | TGTGCCTGGAGTGTATCTCGGGACAGGGGAGTGAGCTCTGGGGCCAACGTCCTGACTTTC | CAWSVSRDRGVSSGANVLTF
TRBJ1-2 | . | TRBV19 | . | TGTGCCAGTAGTACGCGACGGGCCGATTACCGGGCTAACTATGGCTACACCTTC | CASSTRRADYRANYGYTF
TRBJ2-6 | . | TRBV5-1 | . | TGCGCCAGCAGCTTGGTTCTCTTGGGGGGAACCGGGGCCAACGTCCTGACTTTC | CASSLVLLGGTGANVLTF
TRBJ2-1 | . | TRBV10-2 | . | TGCGCCAGCAGGCCCCTTGGCGGGGGCACCAACTACAATGAGCAGTTCTTC | CASRPLGGGTNYNEQFF
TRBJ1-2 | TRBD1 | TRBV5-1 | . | TGCGCCAGCAGCTTGGGGACAGGAAGCTATGGCTACACCTTC | CASSLGTGSYGYTF
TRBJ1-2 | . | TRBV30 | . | TGTGCCTGGAACGAGCAGGTCGCTGGCTACACCTTC | CAWNEQVAGYTF
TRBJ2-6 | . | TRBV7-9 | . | TGTGCCAGCAGCCCACAAGGACCGCTACTCTCTGGGGCCAACGTCCTGACTTTC | CASSPQGPLLSGANVLTF
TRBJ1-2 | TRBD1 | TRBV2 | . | TGTGCCAGCAGTGAAAGGACAGGGGTCAACTATGGCTACACCTTC | CASSERTGVNYGYTF
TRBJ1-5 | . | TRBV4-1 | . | TGCGCCAGCAGCCAAGATTGGCCACGCGATCAGCCCCAGCATTTT | CASSQDWPRDQPQHF
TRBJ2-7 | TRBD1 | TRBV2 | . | TGTGCCAGCAGACCGGGACAGAGCTACGAGCAGTACTTC | CASRPGQSYEQYF
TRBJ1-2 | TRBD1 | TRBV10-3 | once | TGTGCCATCAGTACGACAGGGGGCTATGGCTACACCTTC | CAISTTGGYGYTF
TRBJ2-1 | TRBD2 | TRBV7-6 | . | TGTGCCAGCAGCCTGCTAGCGGCCTTCGGAGAGCAGTTCTTC | CASSLLAAFGEQFF
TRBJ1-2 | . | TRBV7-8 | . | TGTGCCAGCAGCCGAAGGGAAGCGCACTATGGCTACACCTTC | CASSRREAHYGYTF
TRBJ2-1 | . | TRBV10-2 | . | TGCGCCAGCAGTAATTACGTGGGGGCCTACAATGAGCAGTTCTTC | CASSNYVGAYNEQFF
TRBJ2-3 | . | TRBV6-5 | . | TGTGCCAGCAGGGGGACTAGCACAGATACGCAGTATTTT | CASRGTSTDTQYF
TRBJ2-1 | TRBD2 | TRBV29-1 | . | TGCAGCGTTGGACTAGCGGGAGCTGGGAATGAGCAGTTCTTC | CSVGLAGAGNEQFF